Given below is one TCR beta chain in context. Its antigen is currently unknown. These data belong to a study of CXCR3-negative and CXCR3-positive naive CD8 T cells. Study conclusions and caveats: Both naive subsets had comparably high diversity; memory CD8+ cells much lower. The TRBV-TRBJ usage of naive CXCR3-negative and CXCR3-positive cells was similar, but that of memory cells differed. Naive cells positive for CXCR3 carried more hydrophobic TRB CDR3s than CXCR3-negative ones.

UMI-tagged TRB cDNA libraries were built via 5' RACE. For each CDR3 protein, TCRdb gives one entry from its re-call of the 5' RACE reads, without DNA. The sample has 65,000 to 90,000 distinct CDR3 sequences. Sequenced material: naive CXCR3+ CD8+ T cells from blood. Regarding subset: CD45RO-CCR7+CD27+CD95- naive CD8+ T cells expressing CXCR3 (TNR3+). The clonotype originates from a human donor in good health. Some clones in this sample may be carry-over from other donors' samples.

The CDR3 sequence: CSARDFVGTIEETQYF. The J gene is TRBJ2-5, the V gene TRBV20-1; absent DNA, TCRdb's TRBD1 call cannot be checked. Germline V gene sequence: CDR1 DFQATT, CDR2 SNEGSKA (reference sequence). The CDR3 consists of 16 residues.